This TCR beta chain is drawn from a study of CD8 T cells in Susac syndrome. Background on the study: Patients with Susac syndrome had blood drawn and were at that point therapy-naive, on corticosteroids, or on intravenous immunoglobulin alone.

Diagnostic criteria for definite or probable disease, in their recently defined form, were met by the patients with Susac syndrome. Negative isolation was applied to CD8+ and CD4+ T cells, and FACS enrichment was applied to TEMRA cells. Roughly 0.45 to 1 ug RNA was reverse transcribed with random hexamers. Coverage of TCR beta CDR3 amplification by immunoSEQ multiplex PCR extended to 54 Vbeta and 13 Jbeta. TCRdb analysed the immunoSEQ multiplex PCR reads with MiXCR anew, one entry per CDR3 protein. The table has some 130,000 distinct CDR3 sequences, over 90% seen once. The clonotype was recovered from a human donor with Susac syndrome. The specimen sequenced was CD8+ T cells from PBMCs.

CDR3 nucleotide sequence: TGTGCCTGGAGTGTAATGACAGGGGGGAACACTGAAGCTTTCTTT. Translation: CAWSVMTGGNTEAFF. The chain combines TRBV30 with TRBJ1-1, with 9 bases identical to TRBD1. Germline loops: CDR1 GTSNPN, CDR2 SVGIG (reference sequence). J lost 1 base, V lost 0 bases, and 3 bases had no gene match. The CDR3 spans 15 residues.